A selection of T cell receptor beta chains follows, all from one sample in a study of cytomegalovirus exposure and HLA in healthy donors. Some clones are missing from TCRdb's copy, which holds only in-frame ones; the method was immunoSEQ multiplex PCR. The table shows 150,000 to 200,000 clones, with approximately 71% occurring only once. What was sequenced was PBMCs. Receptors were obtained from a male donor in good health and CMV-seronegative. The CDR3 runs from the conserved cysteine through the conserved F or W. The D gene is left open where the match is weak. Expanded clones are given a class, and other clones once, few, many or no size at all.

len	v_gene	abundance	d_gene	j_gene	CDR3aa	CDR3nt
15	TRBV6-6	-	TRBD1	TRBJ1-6	CASFPDRAGNSPLHF	TGTGCCAGCTTCCCGGACAGGGCAGGCAATTCACCCCTCCACTTT
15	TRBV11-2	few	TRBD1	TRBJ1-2	CASSLTLGQGEGYTF	TGTGCCAGCAGCTTGACTCTGGGACAGGGTGAAGGCTACACCTTC
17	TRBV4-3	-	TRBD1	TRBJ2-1	CASSQDWGTGLYNEQFF	TGCGCCAGCAGCCAAGATTGGGGGACAGGGCTCTACAATGAGCAGTTCTTC
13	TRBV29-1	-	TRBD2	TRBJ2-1	CSGGLAGPYEQFF	TGCAGCGGCGGACTAGCGGGCCCATATGAGCAGTTCTTC
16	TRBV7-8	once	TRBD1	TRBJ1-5	CASSSPQGIANQPQHF	TGTGCCAGCAGCTCCCCACAGGGGATCGCCAATCAGCCCCAGCATTTT
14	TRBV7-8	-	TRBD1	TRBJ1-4	CASRSQGAYEKLFF	TGTGCCAGCAGATCGCAGGGGGCGTACGAAAAACTGTTTTTT
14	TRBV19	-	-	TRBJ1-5	CASSGARGFQPQHF	TGTGCCAGTAGTGGGGCCAGGGGCTTTCAGCCCCAGCATTTT
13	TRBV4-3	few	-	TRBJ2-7	CASSTAWGDEQYF	TGCGCCAGCAGCACCGCGTGGGGGGACGAGCAGTACTTC
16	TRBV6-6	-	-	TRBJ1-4	CASSYSTQGSSEKLFF	TGTGCCAGCAGTTACTCGACCCAGGGGAGTTCCGAAAAACTGTTTTTT
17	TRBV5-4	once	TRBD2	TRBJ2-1	CASSQGLAGGGKNEQFF	TGTGCCAGCAGCCAGGGACTAGCGGGGGGGGGTAAGAATGAGCAGTTCTTC
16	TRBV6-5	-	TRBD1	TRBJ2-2	CASSYHPQGAGGELFF	TGTGCCAGCAGTTACCATCCGCAGGGGGCAGGGGGGGAGCTGTTTTTT
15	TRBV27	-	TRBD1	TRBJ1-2	CASSSTGAANYGYTF	TGTGCCAGCAGTTCGACAGGGGCAGCTAACTATGGCTACACCTTC
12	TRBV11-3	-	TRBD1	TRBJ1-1	CASSSRGGAAFF	TGTGCCAGCAGCTCGAGAGGGGGCGCGGCTTTCTTT
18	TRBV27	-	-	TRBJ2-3	CASSFRVDSKTSTDTQYF	TGTGCCAGCAGTTTCAGGGTCGACAGCAAAACTAGCACAGATACGCAGTATTTT
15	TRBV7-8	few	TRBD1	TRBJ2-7	CASSPRDRGYGEQYF	TGTGCCAGCAGCCCCCGGGACAGGGGGTACGGCGAGCAGTACTTC
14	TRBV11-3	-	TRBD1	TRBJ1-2	CASSPRDRGSGYTF	TGTGCCAGCAGCCCCCGGGACAGGGGTTCTGGCTACACCTTC
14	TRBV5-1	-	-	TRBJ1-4	CASSLQASNEKLFF	TGCGCCAGCAGCTTGCAGGCGTCTAATGAAAAACTGTTTTTT
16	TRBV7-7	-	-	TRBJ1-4	CASSLDGIPTNEKLFF	TGTGCCAGCAGCTTAGACGGGATCCCAACTAATGAAAAACTGTTTTTT
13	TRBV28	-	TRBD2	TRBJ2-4	CASKRGGGNIQYF	TGTGCCAGCAAACGTGGGGGAGGGAACATTCAGTACTTC
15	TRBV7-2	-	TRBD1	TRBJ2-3	CASSLGTGRTDTQYF	TGTGCCAGCAGCTTAGGGACAGGACGCACAGATACGCAGTATTTT
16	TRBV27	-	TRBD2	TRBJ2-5	CASSVLSGRAQETQYF	TGTGCCAGCAGTGTTCTTAGCGGGAGGGCCCAAGAGACCCAGTACTTC
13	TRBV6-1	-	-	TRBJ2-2	CASSSSATGELFF	TGTGCCAGCAGTTCGTCAGCGACCGGGGAGCTGTTTTTT
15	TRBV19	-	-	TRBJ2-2	CASNTPGGNTGELFF	TGTGCCAGTAATACACCCGGCGGGAACACCGGGGAGCTGTTTTTT
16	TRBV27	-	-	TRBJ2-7	CASSLIGVASWYEQYF	TGTGCCAGCAGTCTTATAGGGGTGGCTAGTTGGTACGAGCAGTACTTC
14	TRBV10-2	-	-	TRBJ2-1	CASRPDLGANEQFF	TGCGCCAGCAGACCGGACCTAGGGGCCAATGAGCAGTTCTTC
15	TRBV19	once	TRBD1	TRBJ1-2	CASSIGAQGGDGYTF	TGTGCCAGTAGTATAGGGGCCCAGGGGGGTGATGGCTACACCTTC
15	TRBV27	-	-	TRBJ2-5	CASYRAGGGQETQYF	TGTGCCAGTTATAGGGCCGGTGGAGGCCAAGAGACCCAGTACTTC
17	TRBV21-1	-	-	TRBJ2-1	CASSTKRGQGAHNEQFF	TGTGCCAGCAGCACCAAACGGGGACAGGGGGCTCACAATGAGCAGTTCTTC
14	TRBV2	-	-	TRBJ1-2	CASSLFLSSEGYTF	TGTGCCAGCAGCCTTTTCTTATCTAGCGAAGGCTACACCTTC
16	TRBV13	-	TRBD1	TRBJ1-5	CASSLGMDRVNQPQHF	TGTGCCAGCAGCTTAGGGATGGACAGGGTCAACCAGCCCCAGCATTTT
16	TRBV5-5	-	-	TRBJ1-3	CASSPQGGSTGNTIYF	TGTGCCAGCAGCCCCCAGGGTGGATCTACTGGAAACACCATATATTTT
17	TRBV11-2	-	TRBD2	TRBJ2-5	CASSPIRGAGARETQYF	TGTGCCAGCAGCCCAATCCGGGGAGCGGGAGCTCGGGAGACCCAGTACTTC
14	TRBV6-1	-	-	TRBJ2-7	CASSGTDGGYEQYF	TGTGCCAGCAGTGGGACAGACGGTGGGTACGAGCAGTACTTC
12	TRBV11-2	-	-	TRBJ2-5	CASSSSVETQYF	TGTGCCAGCAGCTCGAGTGTGGAGACCCAGTACTTC
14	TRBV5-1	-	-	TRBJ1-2	CASSPRGVNYGYTF	TGCGCCAGCAGCCCCAGGGGTGTTAACTATGGCTACACCTTC
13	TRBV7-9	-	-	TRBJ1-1	CASSLGQNTEAFF	TGTGCCAGCAGCTTAGGACAGAACACTGAAGCTTTCTTT
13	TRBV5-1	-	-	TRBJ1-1	CASSGRRDTEAFF	TGCGCCAGCAGCGGGAGGAGGGACACTGAAGCTTTCTTT
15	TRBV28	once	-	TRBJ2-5	CASSIPRERQETQYF	TGTGCCAGCTCAATTCCTCGGGAGAGACAAGAGACCCAGTACTTC
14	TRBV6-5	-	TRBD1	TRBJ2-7	CASARDRASYEQYF	TGTGCCAGCGCTCGGGACAGGGCCTCCTACGAGCAGTACTTC
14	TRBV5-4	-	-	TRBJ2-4	CASSRGLAKNIQYF	TGTGCCAGCAGCAGGGGACTAGCCAAAAACATTCAGTACTTC
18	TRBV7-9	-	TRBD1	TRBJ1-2	CSSSPLGAGGVVNYGYTF	TGTTCCAGCAGCCCCCTAGGGGCAGGGGGAGTCGTCAACTATGGCTACACCTTC
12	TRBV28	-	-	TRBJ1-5	CASNAGGQPQHF	TGTGCCAGCAATGCGGGGGGGCAGCCCCAGCATTTT
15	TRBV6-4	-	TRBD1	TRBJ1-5	CASSEQGGSNQPQHF	TGTGCCAGCAGTGAACAGGGGGGGAGCAATCAGCCCCAGCATTTT
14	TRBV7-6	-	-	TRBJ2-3	CASSLAGGTDTQYF	TGTGCCAGCAGCTTAGCGGGGGGAACAGATACGCAGTATTTT
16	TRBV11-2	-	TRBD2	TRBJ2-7	CASSLRLAGGFYEQYF	TGTGCCAGCAGCCTAAGACTAGCGGGAGGCTTTTACGAGCAGTACTTC
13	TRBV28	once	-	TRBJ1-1	CASTPYVNTEAFF	TGTGCCAGCACCCCCTACGTGAACACTGAAGCTTTCTTT
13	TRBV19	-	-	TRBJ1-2	CASSPNLSGGYTF	TGTGCCAGTAGTCCGAATTTATCGGGGGGCTACACCTTC
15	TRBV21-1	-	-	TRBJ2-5	CASSYPGQPGETQYF	TGTGCCAGCAGCTATCCGGGACAGCCTGGGGAGACCCAGTACTTC